The clone carrying this T cell receptor (beta chain) showed up just once. Its antigen remains unknown. The study ran its PCR with 60 Vbeta and 13 Jbeta primers. Only in-frame clones appear in the TCRdb table, and some are missing; sequencing was by immunoSEQ multiplex PCR. The sample lists about 160,000 clones, roughly 75% seen once, with roughly 5% in the top ten. The data derive from a study of cytomegalovirus exposure and HLA in healthy donors. Study in general: Previous work identified 100 million or so unique TCR beta sequences from about 179 million T cells. Study-wide points: Relative to the approximately 670-donor mean, N-insertions were reportedly fewer in an Asian-associated ancestry cluster in a later analysis.

Trimming stripped 0 bases from V and 3 bases from J, with 12 bases between. This CDR3 contains 15 residues. Germline loops: CDR1 SGHDT, CDR2 YYEEEE. Healthy bone marrow donors made up the donors. The chain carries TRBV5-6 and TRBJ2-5; D is perhaps TRBD1 (8 bases). This TCR came from a male donor in good health and CMV-seronegative. The sequenced material came from PBMCs. The chain's CDR3 is CASSLEQGGEETQYF. The CDR3 DNA sequence: TGTGCCAGCAGCTTGGAACAGGGGGGGGAAGAGACCCAGTACTTC.